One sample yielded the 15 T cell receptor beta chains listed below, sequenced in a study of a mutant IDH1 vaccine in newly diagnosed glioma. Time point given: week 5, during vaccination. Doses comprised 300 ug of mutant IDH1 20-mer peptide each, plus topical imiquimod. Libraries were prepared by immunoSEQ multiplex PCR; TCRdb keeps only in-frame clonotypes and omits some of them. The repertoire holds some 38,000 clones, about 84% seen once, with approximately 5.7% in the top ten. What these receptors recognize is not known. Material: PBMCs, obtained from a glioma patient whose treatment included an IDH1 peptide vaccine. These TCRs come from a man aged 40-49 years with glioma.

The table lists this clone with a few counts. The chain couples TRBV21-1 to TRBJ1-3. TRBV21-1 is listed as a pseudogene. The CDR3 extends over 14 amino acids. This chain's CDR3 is CASRGRDSGNTIYF. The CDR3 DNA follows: TGTGCCAGCAGGGGGAGGGACTCTGGAAACACCATATATTTT.

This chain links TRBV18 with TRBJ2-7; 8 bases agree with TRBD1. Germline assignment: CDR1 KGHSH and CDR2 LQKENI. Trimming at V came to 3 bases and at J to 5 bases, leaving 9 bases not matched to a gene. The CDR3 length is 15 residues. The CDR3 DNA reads TGTGCCAGCTCACCCCCTAGGACAGGGTTCGACGAGCAGTACTTC. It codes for CASSPPRTGFDEQYF.

The CDR3 protein is CASSPGTGVFSTEAFF. The CDR3 DNA reads TGCGCCAGCAGTCCTGGGACAGGGGTTTTTAGCACTGAAGCTTTCTTT. The chain combines TRBV5-1 with TRBJ1-1; 10 bases are shared with TRBD1. After removal of 5 bases from V and 4 bases from J, the junction contained 11 bases not matched to a gene. The CDR3 consists of 16 residues. Germline CDR1 is SGHRS and CDR2 is YFSETQ.

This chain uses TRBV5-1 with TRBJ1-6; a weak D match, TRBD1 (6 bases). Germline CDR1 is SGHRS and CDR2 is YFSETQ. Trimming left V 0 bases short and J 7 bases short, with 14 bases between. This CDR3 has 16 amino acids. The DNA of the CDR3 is TGCGCCAGCAGCTTGGTGGGGGGCAGCGGCAATTCACCCCTCCACTTT. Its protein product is CASSLVGGSGNSPLHF. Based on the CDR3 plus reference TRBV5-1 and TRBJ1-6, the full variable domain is KAGVTQTPRYLIKTRGQQVTLSCSPISGHRSVSWYQQTPGQGLQFLFEYFSETQRNKGNFPGRFSGRQFSNSRSEMNVSTLELGDSALYLCASSLVGGSGNSPLHFGNGTRLTVT.

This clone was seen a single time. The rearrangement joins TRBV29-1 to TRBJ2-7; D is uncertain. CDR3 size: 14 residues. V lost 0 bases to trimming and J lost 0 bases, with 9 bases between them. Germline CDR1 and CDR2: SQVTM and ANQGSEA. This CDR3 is CSVEDGGISYEQYF. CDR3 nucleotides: TGCAGCGTTGAAGATGGCGGTATCTCCTACGAGCAGTACTTC.

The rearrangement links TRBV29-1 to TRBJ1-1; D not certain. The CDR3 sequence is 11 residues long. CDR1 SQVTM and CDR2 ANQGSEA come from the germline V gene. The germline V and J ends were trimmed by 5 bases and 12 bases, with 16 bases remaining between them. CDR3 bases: TGCAGCGTTTCCGAGCCGGGGTTAACTTTCTTT. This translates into CSVSEPGLTFF.

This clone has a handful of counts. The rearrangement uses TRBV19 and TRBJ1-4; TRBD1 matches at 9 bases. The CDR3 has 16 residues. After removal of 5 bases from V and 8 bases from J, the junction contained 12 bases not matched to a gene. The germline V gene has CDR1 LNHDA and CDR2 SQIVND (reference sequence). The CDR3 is CASSRPGTGQGEKLFF. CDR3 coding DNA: TGTGCCAGTAGTCGTCCGGGAACGGGACAGGGCGAAAAACTGTTTTTT.

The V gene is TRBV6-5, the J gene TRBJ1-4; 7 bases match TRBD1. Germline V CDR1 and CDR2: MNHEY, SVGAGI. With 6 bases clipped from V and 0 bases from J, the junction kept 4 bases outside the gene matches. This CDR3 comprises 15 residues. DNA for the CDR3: TGTGCCAGCAGGACCCAGGGGGCAACTAATGAAAAACTGTTTTTT. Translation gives CASRTQGATNEKLFF.

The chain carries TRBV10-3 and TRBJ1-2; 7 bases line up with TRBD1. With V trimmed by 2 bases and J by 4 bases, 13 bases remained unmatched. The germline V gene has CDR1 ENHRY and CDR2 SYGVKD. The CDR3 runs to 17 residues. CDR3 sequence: CAISEPGLLEGAYGYTF. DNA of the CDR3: TGTGCCATCAGTGAGCCGGGCTTGTTGGAGGGGGCCTATGGCTACACCTTC.

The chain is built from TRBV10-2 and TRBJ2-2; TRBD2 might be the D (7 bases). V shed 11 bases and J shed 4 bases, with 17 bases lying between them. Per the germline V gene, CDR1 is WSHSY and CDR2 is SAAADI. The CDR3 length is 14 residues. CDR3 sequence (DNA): TGCGCCGGATCGGGGGGCGTTGTCACCGGGGAGCTGTTTTTT. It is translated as CAGSGGVVTGELFF.

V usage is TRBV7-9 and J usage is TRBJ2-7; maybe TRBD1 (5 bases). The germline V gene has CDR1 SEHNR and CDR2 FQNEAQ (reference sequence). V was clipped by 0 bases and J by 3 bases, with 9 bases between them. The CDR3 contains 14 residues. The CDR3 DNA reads TGTGCCAGCAGCTTAGCGACAGCCCTCTACGAGCAGTACTTC. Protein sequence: CASSLATALYEQYF.

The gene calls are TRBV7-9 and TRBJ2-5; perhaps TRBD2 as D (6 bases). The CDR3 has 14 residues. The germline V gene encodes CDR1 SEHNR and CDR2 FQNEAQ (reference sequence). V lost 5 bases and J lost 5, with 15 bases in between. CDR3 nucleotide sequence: TGTGCCAGCAGCCCCCGGGAGAGCAAGGAGACCCAGTACTTC. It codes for CASSPRESKETQYF.

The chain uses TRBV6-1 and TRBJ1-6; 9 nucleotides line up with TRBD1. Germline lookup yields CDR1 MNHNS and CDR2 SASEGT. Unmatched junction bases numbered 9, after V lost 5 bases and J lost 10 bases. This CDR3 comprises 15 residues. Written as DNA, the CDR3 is TGTGCCAGCAGTCCTCGGGACAGGGTACGATCACCCCTCCACTTT. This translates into CASSPRDRVRSPLHF.

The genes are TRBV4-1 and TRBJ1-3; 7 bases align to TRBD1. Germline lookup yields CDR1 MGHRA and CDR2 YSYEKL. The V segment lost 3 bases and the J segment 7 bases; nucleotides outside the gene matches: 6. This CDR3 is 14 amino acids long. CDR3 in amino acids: CASSQTGIKNTIYF. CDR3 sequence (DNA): TGCGCCAGCAGCCAGACAGGGATTAAGAACACCATATATTTT.

The CDR3 reads CASSPGTGNYEQYF. As DNA, the CDR3 is TGTGCCAGTAGTCCGGGGACTGGTAACTACGAGCAGTACTTC. J is TRBJ2-7 and V is TRBV19; D possibly corresponds to TRBD2 (6 bases). Germline V gene lookup returns CDR1 LNHDA and CDR2 SQIVND (reference sequence). This CDR3 region has 14 residues. The ends were cut back, 5 bases at V and 3 bases at J, with 14 bases in the middle.